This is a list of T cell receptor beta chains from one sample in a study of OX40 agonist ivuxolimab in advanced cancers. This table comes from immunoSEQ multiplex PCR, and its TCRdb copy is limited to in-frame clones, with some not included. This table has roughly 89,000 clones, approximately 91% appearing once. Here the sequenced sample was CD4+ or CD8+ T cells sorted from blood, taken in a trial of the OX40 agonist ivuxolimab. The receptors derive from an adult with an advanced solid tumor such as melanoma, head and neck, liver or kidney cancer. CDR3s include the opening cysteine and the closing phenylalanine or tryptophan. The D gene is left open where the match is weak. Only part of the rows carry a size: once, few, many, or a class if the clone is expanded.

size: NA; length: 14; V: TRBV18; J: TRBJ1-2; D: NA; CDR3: CASSPSVGVYGYTF; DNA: TGTGCCAGCTCACCCTCGGTTGGGGTCTATGGCTACACCTTC
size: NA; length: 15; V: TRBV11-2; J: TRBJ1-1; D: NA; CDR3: CASSPRSRTLLEAFF; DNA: TGTGCCAGCAGTCCTCGTAGCCGAACCCTCCTTGAAGCTTTCTTT
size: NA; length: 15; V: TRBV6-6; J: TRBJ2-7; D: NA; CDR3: CASNSGGGLTYEQYF; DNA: TGTGCCAGCAACTCAGGGGGGGGGCTGACCTACGAGCAGTACTTC
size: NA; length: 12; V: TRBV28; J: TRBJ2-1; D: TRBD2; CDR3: CASSTSGNEQFF; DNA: TGTGCCAGCAGTACTAGCGGCAATGAGCAGTTCTTC
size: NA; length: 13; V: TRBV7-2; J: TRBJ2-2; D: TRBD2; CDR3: CASSGRWGGELFF; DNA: TGTGCCTCTAGCGGGAGGTGGGGCGGGGAGCTGTTTTTT
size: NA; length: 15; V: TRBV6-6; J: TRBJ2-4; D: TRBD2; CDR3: CASNPSPQGGTIQYF; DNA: TGTGCCAGCAATCCCAGTCCCCAGGGAGGGACCATTCAGTACTTC
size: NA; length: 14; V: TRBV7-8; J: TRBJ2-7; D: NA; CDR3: CASSVSGTINEQYF; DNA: TGTGCCAGCAGCGTTTCCGGGACAATCAACGAGCAGTACTTC
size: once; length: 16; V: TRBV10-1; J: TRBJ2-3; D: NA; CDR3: CASSDPAGESTDTQYF; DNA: TGCGCCAGCAGTGACCCAGCGGGCGAGTCCACAGATACGCAGTATTTT
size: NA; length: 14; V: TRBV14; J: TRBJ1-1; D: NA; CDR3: CASSQEWGAAEAFF; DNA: TGTGCCAGCAGCCAAGAGTGGGGGGCCGCTGAAGCTTTCTTT
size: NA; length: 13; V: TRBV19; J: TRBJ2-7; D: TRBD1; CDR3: CASSTGQGYEQYF; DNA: TGTGCCAGTAGTACCGGACAGGGTTACGAGCAGTACTTC
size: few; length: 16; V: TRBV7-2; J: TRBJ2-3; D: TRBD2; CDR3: CASSLSPSGTTDTQYF; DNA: TGTGCCAGCAGCTTAAGTCCTAGCGGGACGACAGATACGCAGTATTTT
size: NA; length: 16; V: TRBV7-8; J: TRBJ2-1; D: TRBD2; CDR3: CASSSDRAGGYNEQFF; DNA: TGTGCCAGCAGCTCCGACCGCGCGGGAGGTTACAATGAGCAGTTCTTC
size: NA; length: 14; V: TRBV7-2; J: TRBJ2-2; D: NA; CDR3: CASSGSGNTGELFF; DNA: TGTGCCAGCAGCGGTAGCGGGAACACCGGGGAGCTGTTTTTT
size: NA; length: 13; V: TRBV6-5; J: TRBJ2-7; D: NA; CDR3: CASSRRLNYEQYF; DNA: TGTGCCAGCAGTCGGAGACTGAACTACGAGCAGTACTTC
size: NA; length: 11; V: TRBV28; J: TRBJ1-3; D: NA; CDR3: CGSISGNTIYF; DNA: TGTGGGTCGATCTCTGGAAACACCATATATTTT
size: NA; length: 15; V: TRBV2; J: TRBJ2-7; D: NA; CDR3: CASSESTGNFREQYF; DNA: TGTGCCAGCAGTGAAAGCACGGGGAATTTCCGCGAGCAGTACTTC
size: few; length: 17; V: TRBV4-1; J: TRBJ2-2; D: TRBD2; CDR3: CASSPISGRTNTGELFF; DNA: TGCGCCAGCAGCCCTATTAGCGGGAGGACGAACACCGGGGAGCTGTTTTTT
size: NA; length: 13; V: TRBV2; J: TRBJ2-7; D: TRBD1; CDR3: CASTDRVGYEQYF; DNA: TGTGCCAGCACAGACAGGGTTGGCTACGAGCAGTACTTC
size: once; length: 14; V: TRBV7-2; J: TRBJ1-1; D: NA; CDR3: CASSPGRENTEAFF; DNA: TGTGCCAGCAGCCCTGGGAGAGAGAACACTGAAGCTTTCTTT
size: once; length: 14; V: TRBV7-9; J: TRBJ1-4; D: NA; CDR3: CASSTLIPNEKLFF; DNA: TGTGCCAGCAGCACCCTAATCCCTAATGAAAAACTGTTTTTT
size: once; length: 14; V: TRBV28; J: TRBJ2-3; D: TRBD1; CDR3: CASSRQGVRDTQYF; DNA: TGTGCCAGCAGTCGACAGGGGGTCCGAGATACGCAGTATTTT
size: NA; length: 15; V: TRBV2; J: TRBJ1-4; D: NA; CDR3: CASSEQGLASEKLFF; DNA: TGTGCCAGCAGTGAACAGGGTCTAGCCAGTGAAAAACTGTTTTTT
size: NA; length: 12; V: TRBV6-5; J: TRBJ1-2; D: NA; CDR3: CASSDVGNGYTF; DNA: TGTGCCAGCAGCGACGTGGGGAATGGCTACACCTTC
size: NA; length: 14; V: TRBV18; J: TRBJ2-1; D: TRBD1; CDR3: CASSPQGAGNEQFF; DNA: TGTGCCAGCTCACCACAGGGGGCAGGCAATGAGCAGTTCTTC
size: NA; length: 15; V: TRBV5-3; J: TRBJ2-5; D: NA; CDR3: CARSLGLSSQETQYF; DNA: TGTGCCAGAAGCTTAGGGTTGTCCTCCCAAGAGACCCAGTACTTC
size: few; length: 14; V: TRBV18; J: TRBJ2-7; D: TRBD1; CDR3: CASSPRTGVGEQYF; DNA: TGTGCCAGCTCACCCCGGACAGGGGTGGGGGAGCAGTACTTC
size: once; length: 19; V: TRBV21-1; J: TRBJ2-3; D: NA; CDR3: CASSKTQAGQGVPPNTQYF; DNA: TGTGCCAGCAGCAAAACACAGGCAGGACAGGGAGTCCCCCCAAATACGCAGTATTTT
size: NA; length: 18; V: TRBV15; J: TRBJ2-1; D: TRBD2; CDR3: CATSRGGSGRKPYNEQFF; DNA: TGTGCCACCAGCAGAGGGGGTAGCGGGAGAAAGCCCTACAATGAGCAGTTCTTC
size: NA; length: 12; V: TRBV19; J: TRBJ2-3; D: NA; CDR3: CASGERRDTQYF; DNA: TGTGCCAGTGGGGAACGAAGGGATACGCAGTATTTT
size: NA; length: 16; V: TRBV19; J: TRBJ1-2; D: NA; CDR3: CASSGTSRQNNYGYTF; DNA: TGTGCCAGTAGTGGGACCTCCAGGCAGAATAACTATGGCTACACCTTC
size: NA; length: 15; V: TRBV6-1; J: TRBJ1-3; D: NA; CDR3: CASSVGHRSGNTIYF; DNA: TGTGCCAGCAGTGTGGGACACCGCTCTGGAAACACCATATATTTT
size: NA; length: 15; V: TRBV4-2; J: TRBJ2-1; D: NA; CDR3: CASSQDKGSYNEQFF; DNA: TGTGCCAGCAGCCAAGATAAGGGCTCCTACAATGAGCAGTTCTTC
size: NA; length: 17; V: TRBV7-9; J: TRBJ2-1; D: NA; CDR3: CASSLVPQAGDWDEQFF; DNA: TGTGCCAGCAGCTTAGTCCCCCAAGCAGGGGATTGGGATGAGCAGTTCTTC
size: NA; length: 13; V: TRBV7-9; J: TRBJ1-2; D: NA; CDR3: CASSFDGQHGYTF; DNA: TGTGCCAGCAGCTTTGATGGACAGCATGGCTACACCTTC
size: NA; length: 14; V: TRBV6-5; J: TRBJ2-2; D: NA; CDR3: CASRRELGTGELFF; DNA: TGTGCCAGCAGACGGGAGCTGGGTACCGGGGAGCTGTTTTTT
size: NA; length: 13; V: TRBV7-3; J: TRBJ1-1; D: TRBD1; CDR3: CASSHDRVGEAFF; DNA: TGTGCCAGCAGTCATGACAGGGTTGGTGAAGCTTTCTTT
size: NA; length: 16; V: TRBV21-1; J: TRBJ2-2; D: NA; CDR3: CASSKGQGENTGELFF; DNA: TGTGCCAGCAGCAAAGGACAGGGGGAAAACACCGGGGAGCTGTTTTTT
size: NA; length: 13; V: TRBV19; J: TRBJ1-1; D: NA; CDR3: CASSQSTNTEAFF; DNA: TGTGCCAGTAGCCAGAGCACAAACACTGAAGCTTTCTTT
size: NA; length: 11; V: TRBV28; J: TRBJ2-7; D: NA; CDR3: CASSISYEQYF; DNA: TGTGCCAGCAGTATTTCCTACGAGCAGTACTTC
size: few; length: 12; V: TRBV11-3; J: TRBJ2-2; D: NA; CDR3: CASRQGPGELFF; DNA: TGTGCCAGCAGGCAGGGGCCCGGGGAGCTGTTTTTT
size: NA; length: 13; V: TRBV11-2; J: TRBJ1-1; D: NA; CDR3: CASSVGRNTEAFF; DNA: TGTGCCAGCAGCGTCGGACGGAACACTGAAGCTTTCTTT
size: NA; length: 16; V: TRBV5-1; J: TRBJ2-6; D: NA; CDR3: CASSKQGEPGANVLTF; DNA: TGCGCCAGCAGCAAACAGGGTGAGCCTGGGGCCAACGTCCTGACTTTC
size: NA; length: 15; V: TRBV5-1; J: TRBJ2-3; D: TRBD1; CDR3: CASSLPRDREDTQYF; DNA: TGCGCCAGCAGCTTACCCCGGGACAGGGAAGATACGCAGTATTTT
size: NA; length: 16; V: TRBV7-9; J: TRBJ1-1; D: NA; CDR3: CASSVRGGGLNTEAFF; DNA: TGTGCCAGCAGCGTTAGAGGGGGGGGACTGAACACTGAAGCTTTCTTT
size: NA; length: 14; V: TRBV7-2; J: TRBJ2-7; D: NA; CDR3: CASSLDRNTYEQYF; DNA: TGTGCCAGCAGCTTAGACAGGAATACCTACGAGCAGTACTTC
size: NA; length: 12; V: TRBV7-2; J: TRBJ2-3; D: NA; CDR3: CASSAYGYTQYF; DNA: TGTGCCAGCAGCGCCTATGGATATACGCAGTATTTT
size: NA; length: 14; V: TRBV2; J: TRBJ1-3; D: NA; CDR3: CASKQGGSGNTIYF; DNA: TGTGCCAGCAAACAGGGAGGGTCTGGAAACACCATATATTTT
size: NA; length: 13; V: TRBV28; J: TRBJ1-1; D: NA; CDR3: CASSSGFNTEAFF; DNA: TGTGCCAGCAGCTCGGGTTTCAACACTGAAGCTTTCTTT
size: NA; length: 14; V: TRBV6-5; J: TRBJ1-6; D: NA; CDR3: CASTRRQYNSPLHF; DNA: TGTGCCAGCACCAGACGCCAGTATAATTCACCCCTCCACTTT
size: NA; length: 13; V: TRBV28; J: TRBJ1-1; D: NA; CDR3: CASSFSGNTEAFF; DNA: TGTGCCAGCAGTTTTTCGGGGAACACTGAAGCTTTCTTT
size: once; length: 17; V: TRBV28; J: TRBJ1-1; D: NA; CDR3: CASSSPGTGMRNTEAFF; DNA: TGTGCCAGCAGTTCACCCGGAACAGGGATGAGAAACACTGAAGCTTTCTTT